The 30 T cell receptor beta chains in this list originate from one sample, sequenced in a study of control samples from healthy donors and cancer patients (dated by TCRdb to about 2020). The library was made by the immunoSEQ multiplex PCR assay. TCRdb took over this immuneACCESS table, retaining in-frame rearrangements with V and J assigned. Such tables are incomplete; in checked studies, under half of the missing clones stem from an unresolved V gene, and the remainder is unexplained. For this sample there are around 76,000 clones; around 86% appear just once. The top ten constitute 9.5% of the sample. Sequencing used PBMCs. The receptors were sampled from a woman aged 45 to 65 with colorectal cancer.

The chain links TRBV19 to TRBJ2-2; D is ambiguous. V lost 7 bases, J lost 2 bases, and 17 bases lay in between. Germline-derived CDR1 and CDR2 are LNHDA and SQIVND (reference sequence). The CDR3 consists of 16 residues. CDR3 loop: CASKVASGGNTGELFF. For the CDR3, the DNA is TGTGCCAGTAAGGTAGCCTCTGGCGGAAACACCGGGGAGCTGTTTTTT.

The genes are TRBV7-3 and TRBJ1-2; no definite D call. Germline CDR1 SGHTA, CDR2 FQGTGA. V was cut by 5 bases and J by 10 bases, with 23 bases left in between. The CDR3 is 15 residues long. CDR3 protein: CASSPKGEGPGVYTF. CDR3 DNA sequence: TGTGCCAGCAGCCCGAAGGGAGAGGGCCCAGGCGTCTACACCTTC.

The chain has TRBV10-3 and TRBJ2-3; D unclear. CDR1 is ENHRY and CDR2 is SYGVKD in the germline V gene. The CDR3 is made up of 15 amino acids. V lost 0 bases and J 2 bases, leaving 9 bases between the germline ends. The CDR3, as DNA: TGTGCCATCAGTGAGTCGAAGGGTATCACAGATACGCAGTATTTT. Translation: CAISESKGITDTQYF.

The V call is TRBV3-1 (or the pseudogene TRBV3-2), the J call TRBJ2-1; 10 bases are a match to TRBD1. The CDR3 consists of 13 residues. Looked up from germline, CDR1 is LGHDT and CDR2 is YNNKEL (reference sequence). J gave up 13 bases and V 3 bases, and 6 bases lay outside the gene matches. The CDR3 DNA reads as TGTGCCAGCAGCCAGGAAAGGACAGGGGGACAGTTCTTC. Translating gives CASSQERTGGQFF.

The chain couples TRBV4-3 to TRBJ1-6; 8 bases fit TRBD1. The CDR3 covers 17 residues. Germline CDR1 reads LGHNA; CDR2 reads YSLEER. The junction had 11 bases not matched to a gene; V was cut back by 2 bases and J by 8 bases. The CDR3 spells CASSQFTPGQAYSPLHF. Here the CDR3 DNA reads TGCGCCAGCAGCCAATTTACACCGGGACAGGCGTATTCACCCCTCCACTTT.

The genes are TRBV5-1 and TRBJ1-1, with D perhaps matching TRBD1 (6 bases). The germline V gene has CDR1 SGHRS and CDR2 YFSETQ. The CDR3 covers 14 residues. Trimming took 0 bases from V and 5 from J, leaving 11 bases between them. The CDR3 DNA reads TGCGCCAGCAGCTTGGTGGGGGGCCGGACTGAAGCTTTCTTT. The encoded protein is CASSLVGGRTEAFF.

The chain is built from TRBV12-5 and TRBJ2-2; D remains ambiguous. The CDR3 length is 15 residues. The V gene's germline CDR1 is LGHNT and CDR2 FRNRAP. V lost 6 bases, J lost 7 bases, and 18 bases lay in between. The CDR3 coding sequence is TGTGCTAGTGGCCCAGTGGGCGGTTGGGTCGGGGAGCTGTTTTTT. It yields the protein CASGPVGGWVGELFF.

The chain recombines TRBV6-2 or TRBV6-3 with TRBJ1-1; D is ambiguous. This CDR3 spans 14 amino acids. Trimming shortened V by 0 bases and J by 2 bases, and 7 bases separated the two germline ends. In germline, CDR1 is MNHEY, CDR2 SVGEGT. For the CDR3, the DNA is TGTGCCAGCAGTTACTCGACCAGTAACACTGAAGCTTTCTTT. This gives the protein CASSYSTSNTEAFF.

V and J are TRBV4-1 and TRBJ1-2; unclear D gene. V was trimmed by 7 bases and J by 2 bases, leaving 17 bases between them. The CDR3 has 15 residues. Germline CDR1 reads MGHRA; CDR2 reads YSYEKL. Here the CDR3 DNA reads TGCGCCAGCAAGGAAAATCTCAACAGCAACTATGGCTACACCTTC. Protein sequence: CASKENLNSNYGYTF.

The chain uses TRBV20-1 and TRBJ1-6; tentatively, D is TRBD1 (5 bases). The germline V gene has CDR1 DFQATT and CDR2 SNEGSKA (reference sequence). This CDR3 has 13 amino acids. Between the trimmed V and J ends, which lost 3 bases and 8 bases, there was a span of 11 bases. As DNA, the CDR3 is TGCAGTGCTAGTGAGGACACAGATTCACCCCTCCACTTT. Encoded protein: CSASEDTDSPLHF.

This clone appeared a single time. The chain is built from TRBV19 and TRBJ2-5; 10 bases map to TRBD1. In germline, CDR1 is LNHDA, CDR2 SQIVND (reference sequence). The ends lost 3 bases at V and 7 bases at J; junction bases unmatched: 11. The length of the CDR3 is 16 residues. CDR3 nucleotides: TGTGCCAGTAGTATCCCGACAGGGGGCTCTATCGGGACCCAGTACTTC. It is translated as CASSIPTGGSIGTQYF.

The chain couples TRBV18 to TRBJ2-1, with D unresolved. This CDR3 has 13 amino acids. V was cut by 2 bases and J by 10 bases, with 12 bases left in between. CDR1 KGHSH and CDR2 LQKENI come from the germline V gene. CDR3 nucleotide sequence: TGTGCCAGCTCACCAGGTCTCACCTCCGAGCAGTTCTTC. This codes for CASSPGLTSEQFF.

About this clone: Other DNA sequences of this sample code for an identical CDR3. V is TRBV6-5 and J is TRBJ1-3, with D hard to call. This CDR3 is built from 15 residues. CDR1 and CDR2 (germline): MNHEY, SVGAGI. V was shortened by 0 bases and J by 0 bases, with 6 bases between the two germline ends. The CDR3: CASSYSADSGNTIYF. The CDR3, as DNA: TGTGCCAGCAGTTACTCGGCCGACTCTGGAAACACCATATATTTT.

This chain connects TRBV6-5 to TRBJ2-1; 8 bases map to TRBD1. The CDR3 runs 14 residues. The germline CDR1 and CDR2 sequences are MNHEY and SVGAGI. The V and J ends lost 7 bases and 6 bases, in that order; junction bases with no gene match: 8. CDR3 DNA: TGTGCCAGCACCCCCTCCGGGACAGGCAATGAGCAGTTCTTC. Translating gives CASTPSGTGNEQFF.

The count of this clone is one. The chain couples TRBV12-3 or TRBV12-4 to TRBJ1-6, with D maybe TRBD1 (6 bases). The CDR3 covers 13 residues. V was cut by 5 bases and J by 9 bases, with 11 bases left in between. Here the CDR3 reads CASSPGVASPLHF. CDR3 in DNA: TGTGCCAGCAGTCCAGGGGTGGCTTCACCCCTCCACTTT.

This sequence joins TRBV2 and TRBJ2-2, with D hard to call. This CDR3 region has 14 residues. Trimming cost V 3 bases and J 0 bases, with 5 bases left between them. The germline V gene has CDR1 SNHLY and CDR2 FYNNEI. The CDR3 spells CASSDLSNTGELFF. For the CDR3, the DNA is TGTGCCAGCAGTGACCTGTCGAACACCGGGGAGCTGTTTTTT.

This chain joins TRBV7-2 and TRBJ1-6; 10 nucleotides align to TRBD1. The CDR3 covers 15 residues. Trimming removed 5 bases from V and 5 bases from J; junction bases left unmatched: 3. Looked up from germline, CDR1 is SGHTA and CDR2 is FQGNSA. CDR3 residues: CASSRTGGDNSPLHF. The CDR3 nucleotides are TGTGCCAGCAGCAGGACAGGGGGAGATAATTCACCCCTCCACTTT.

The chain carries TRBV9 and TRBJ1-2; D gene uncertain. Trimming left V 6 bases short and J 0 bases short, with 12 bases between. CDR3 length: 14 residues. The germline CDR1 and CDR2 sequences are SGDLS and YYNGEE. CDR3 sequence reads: CASTPDSSNYGYTF. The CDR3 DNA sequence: TGTGCCAGCACCCCGGACTCTTCTAACTATGGCTACACCTTC.

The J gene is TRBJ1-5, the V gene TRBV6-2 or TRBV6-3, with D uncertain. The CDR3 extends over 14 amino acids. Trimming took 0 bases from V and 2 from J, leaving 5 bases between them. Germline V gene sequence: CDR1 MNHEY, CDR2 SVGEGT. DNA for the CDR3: TGTGCCAGCAGTTACTCTACTGGCAATCAGCCCCAGCATTTT. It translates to CASSYSTGNQPQHF.

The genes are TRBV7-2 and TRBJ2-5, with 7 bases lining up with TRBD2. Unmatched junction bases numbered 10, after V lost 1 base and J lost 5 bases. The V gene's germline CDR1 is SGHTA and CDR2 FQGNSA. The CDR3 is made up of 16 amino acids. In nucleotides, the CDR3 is TGTGCCAGCAGCTTAGAACTGGGAGGGCCTGGGGAGACCCAGTACTTC. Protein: CASSLELGGPGETQYF.

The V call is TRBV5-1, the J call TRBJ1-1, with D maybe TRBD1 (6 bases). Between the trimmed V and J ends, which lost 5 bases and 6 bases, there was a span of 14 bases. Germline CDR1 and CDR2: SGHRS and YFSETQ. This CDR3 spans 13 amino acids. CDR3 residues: CASSIQGAAEAFF. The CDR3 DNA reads TGCGCCAGCAGTATACAGGGTGCGGCTGAAGCTTTCTTT.

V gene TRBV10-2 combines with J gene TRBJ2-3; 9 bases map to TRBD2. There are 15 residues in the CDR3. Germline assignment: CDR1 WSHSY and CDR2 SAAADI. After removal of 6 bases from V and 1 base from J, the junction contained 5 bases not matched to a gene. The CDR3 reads CASRNRLAGTDTQYF. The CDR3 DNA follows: TGCGCCAGCAGGAACCGACTAGCGGGCACAGATACGCAGTATTTT.

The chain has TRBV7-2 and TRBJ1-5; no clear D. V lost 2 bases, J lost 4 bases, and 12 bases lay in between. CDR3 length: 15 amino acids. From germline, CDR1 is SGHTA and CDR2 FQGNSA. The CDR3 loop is CASSLSGQNNQPQHF. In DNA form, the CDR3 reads TGTGCCAGCAGCTTATCTGGGCAGAATAATCAGCCCCAGCATTTT.

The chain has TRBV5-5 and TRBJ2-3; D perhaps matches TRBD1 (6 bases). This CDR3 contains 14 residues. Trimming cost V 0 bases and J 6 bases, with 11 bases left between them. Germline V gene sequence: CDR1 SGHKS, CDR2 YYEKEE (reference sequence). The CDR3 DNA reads TGTGCCAGCAGCTTGGCTCAGGGGTGGGATACGCAGTATTTT. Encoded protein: CASSLAQGWDTQYF.

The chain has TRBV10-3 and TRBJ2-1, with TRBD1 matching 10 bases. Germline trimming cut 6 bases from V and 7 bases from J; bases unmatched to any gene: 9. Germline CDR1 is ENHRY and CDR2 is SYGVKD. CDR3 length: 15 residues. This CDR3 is CAISSPGQGRNEQFF. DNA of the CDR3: TGTGCCATCAGCTCACCGGGACAGGGGCGGAATGAGCAGTTCTTC.

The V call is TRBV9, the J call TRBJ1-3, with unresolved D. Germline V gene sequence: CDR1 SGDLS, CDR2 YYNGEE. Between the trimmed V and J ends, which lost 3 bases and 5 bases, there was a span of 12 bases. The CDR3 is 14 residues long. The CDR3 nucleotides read TGTGCCAGCAGCGGCTCGGGGTCAAGAAACACCATATATTTT. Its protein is CASSGSGSRNTIYF.

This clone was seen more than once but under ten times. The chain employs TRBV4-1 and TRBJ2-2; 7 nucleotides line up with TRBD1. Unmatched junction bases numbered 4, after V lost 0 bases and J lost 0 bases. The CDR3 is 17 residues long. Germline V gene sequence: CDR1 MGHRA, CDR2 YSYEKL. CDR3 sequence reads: CASSQDRGTTNTGELFF. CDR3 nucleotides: TGCGCCAGCAGCCAAGACAGGGGGACAACGAACACCGGGGAGCTGTTTTTT.

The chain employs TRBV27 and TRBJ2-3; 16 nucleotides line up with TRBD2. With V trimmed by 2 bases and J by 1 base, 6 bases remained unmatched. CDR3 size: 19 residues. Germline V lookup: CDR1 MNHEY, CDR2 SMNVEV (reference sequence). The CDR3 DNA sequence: TGTGCCAGCAGTTTAGAGGGACTAGCGGGGGGGCGGGGCACAGATACGCAGTATTTT. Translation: CASSLEGLAGGRGTDTQYF.

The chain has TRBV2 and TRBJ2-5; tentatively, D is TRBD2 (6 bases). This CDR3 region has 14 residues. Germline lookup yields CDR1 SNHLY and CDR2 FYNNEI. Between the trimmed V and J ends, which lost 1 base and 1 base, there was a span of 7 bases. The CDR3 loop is CASSEGGVQETQYF. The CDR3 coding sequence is TGTGCCAGCAGTGAAGGGGGGGTCCAAGAGACCCAGTACTTC.

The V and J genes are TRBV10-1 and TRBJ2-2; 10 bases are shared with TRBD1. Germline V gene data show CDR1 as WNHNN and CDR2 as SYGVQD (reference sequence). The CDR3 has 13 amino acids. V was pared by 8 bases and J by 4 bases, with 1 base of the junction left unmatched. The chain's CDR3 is CASGTGVTGELFF. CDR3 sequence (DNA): TGCGCCAGCGGGACAGGGGTCACCGGGGAGCTGTTTTTT.